The clone carrying this T cell receptor beta chain appeared a few times. The table came from immunoSEQ multiplex PCR; TCRdb's copy has only in-frame clones and leaves some out. The table shows 500,000 to 750,000 clones, with around nine tenths occurring only once. There are 16 residues in the CDR3. V shed 2 bases and J 2 bases; nucleotides not matched to a gene: 6. CDR1 is ENHRY, CDR2 SYGVKD, per germline. The sample is drawn from a study of shared T cell receptors in the human thymus. These data were also reused for a study on human thymus T cells. That work contributes: Having corrective surgery for congenital heart defects, healthy Finnish infants were the ones who donated. Gene usage for V and J segments appeared biased in thymic and blood repertoires.

Sequenced sample: thymocytes. This receptor was taken from a boy younger than two with a congenital heart defect. The V gene is TRBV10-3, the J gene TRBJ1-3; 7 nucleotides agree with TRBD1. The CDR3 loop is CAISEPQGRPGNTIYF. The CDR3 DNA is TGTGCCATCAGTGAGCCACAGGGGAGGCCTGGAAACACCATATATTTT.